One and the same sample provided the 9 T cell receptor beta chains below, sequenced in a study of neoadjuvant anti-PD-1 for oral cavity cancer. TCRdb's table, derived via immunoSEQ multiplex PCR, lists solely in-frame clones and lacks some. The repertoire holds about 7,800 clones, 65% to 70% seen once, with 3% to 3.5% in the top ten. Time point specified: after neoadjuvant nivolumab, at surgical resection. The material was PBMCs, obtained after nivolumab (anti-PD-1) treatment. The receptor source for this set is a person aged 40 to 85 with oral cavity squamous cell carcinoma.

The chain employs TRBV28 and TRBJ2-2, with D perhaps TRBD2 (7 bases). The V end was cut by 8 bases, the J end by 4 bases, with 23 bases between. This CDR3 is 17 amino acids long. The germline V gene has CDR1 MDHEN and CDR2 SYDVKM. CDR3 DNA sequence: TGTGCCAGCCATTTAGGGGGGGCCAGCGTCCTCACCGGGGAGCTGTTTTTT. Translating it yields CASHLGGASVLTGELFF. The entire variable domain, with the rest obtained from reference TRBV28 and TRBJ2-2, is as follows: DVKVTQSSRYLVKRTGEKVFLECVQDMDHENMFWYRQDPGLGLRLIYFSYDVKMKEKGDIPEGYSVSREKKERFSLILESASTNQTSMYLCASHLGGASVLTGELFFGEGSRLTVL.

This clone was observed a handful of times. The chain combines TRBV2 with TRBJ1-2, with D unresolved. Deletions cut 2 bases from V and 5 bases from J, with 6 bases between. There are 12 residues in the CDR3. CDR1 SNHLY and CDR2 FYNNEI come from the germline V gene. CDR3 loop: CASSEQTYGYTF. The DNA for the CDR3 is TGTGCCAGCAGTGAACAGACGTATGGCTACACCTTC.

The CDR3 DNA is TGTGCCAGCGGTCCCCCGGGGGGGATCTACGAGCAGTACTTC. It encodes CASGPPGGIYEQYF. This sequence joins TRBV6-5 and TRBJ2-7; 8 bases are shared with TRBD2. The length of the CDR3 is 14 residues. The germline V gene has CDR1 MNHEY and CDR2 SVGAGI. V gave up 8 bases and J gave up 3 bases; unmatched junction bases: 9.

The J gene is TRBJ2-2, the V gene TRBV6-4, with 10 positions matching TRBD2. V trimming: 7 bases; J trimming: 4 bases; junction bases outside the gene matches: 6. Germline lookup yields CDR1 MRHNA and CDR2 SNTAGT. The CDR3 is 15 amino acids. The CDR3 is CASKWASGGTGELFF. The CDR3 coding sequence is TGTGCCAGCAAATGGGCTAGCGGGGGCACCGGGGAGCTGTTTTTT.

The chain combines TRBV7-8 with TRBJ1-1, with no clear D. V gave up 5 bases and J gave up 6 bases, with 19 bases separating them. CDR3 length: 15 residues. The germline V gene has CDR1 SGHVS and CDR2 FQNEAQ. The CDR3 sequence is CASSPTETEGAEAFF. The DNA for the CDR3 is TGTGCCAGCAGCCCAACCGAGACTGAGGGCGCTGAAGCTTTCTTT.

The chain recombines TRBV7-9 with TRBJ2-5; D is perhaps TRBD2 (7 bases). Germline loops: CDR1 SEHNR, CDR2 FQNEAQ (reference sequence). Trimming took off 2 bases at V and 5 bases at J, with 15 bases between the two ends. The CDR3 is 15 amino acids. The CDR3 loop reads CASSLRRGGTETQYF. CDR3 in DNA: TGTGCCAGCAGCTTAAGGAGGGGGGGCACGGAGACCCAGTACTTC.

The V gene is TRBV9, the J gene TRBJ2-7; D tentatively fits TRBD1 or TRBD2 (5 bases each). CDR3 length: 14 residues. CDR1 and CDR2 from the germline V gene are SGDLS and YYNGEE. The ends were cut back, 0 bases at V and 2 bases at J, with 9 bases in the middle. DNA for the CDR3: TGTGCCAGCAGCGTAGCTCAGGGACCCTACGAGCAGTACTTC. Translating it yields CASSVAQGPYEQYF.

This clone appeared a single time. The chain couples TRBV7-2 to TRBJ2-5; D ambiguous. Germline loops: CDR1 SGHTA, CDR2 FQGNSA. The CDR3 has 15 amino acids. Trimming took off 0 bases at V and 9 bases at J, with 17 bases between the two ends. CDR3 DNA sequence: TGTGCCAGCAGCTTAGCGGGCGTTGGTGGGCATCCCCAGTACTTC. It codes for CASSLAGVGGHPQYF.

The CDR3 DNA reads as TGTGCCTGGAGGACAGGGGACTGGCACACTGAAGCTTTCTTT. Translated: CAWRTGDWHTEAFF. The chain joins TRBV30 to TRBJ1-1; TRBD1 aligns across 8 bases. V dropped 3 bases and J dropped 3; count of bases not matched to a gene: 6. CDR3 length: 14 residues. Germline V gene lookup returns CDR1 GTSNPN and CDR2 SVGIG (reference sequence).